What follows are 7 T cell receptor beta chains derived from one specimen sequenced in a study of cytomegalovirus exposure and HLA in healthy donors. Libraries were prepared by immunoSEQ multiplex PCR; TCRdb keeps only in-frame clonotypes and omits some of them. The table has about 220,000 clones, about 91% seen once. The specimen sequenced was PBMCs. Source of these receptors: a woman younger than 35 in good health and CMV-seronegative.

The chain links TRBV28 to TRBJ1-2, with 9 bases fitting TRBD1. CDR3 length: 14 amino acids. Germline-derived CDR1 and CDR2 are MDHEN and SYDVKM. The ends lost 6 bases at V and 1 base at J; junction bases unmatched: 3. The DNA of the CDR3 is TGTGCCAGCAGAGGACAGGGGATTAACTATGGCTACACCTTC. This translates into CASRGQGINYGYTF.

The rearrangement links TRBV9 to TRBJ1-4; 12 bases fit TRBD1. Germline CDR1 SGDLS, CDR2 YYNGEE. V dropped 5 bases and J dropped 0; count of bases not matched to a gene: 5. The CDR3 sequence is 17 residues long. CDR3 sequence: CASSSGQGATTNEKLFF. Here the CDR3 DNA reads TGTGCCAGCAGTTCGGGACAGGGGGCCACAACTAATGAAAAACTGTTTTTT.

V is TRBV6-1 and J is TRBJ2-1; the match to TRBD1 covers 9 bases. Trimming removed 8 bases from V and 6 bases from J; junction bases left unmatched: 5. This CDR3 spans 13 amino acids. Germline loops: CDR1 MNHNS, CDR2 SASEGT. This CDR3 reads CASGTGRFNEQFF. The DNA of the CDR3 is TGTGCCAGCGGGACAGGGCGGTTCAATGAGCAGTTCTTC.

The gene calls are TRBV19 and TRBJ2-2; 7 bases match TRBD1. Unmatched junction bases numbered 10, after V lost 9 bases and J lost 0 bases. This CDR3 has 16 amino acids. CDR1 is LNHDA, CDR2 SQIVND, per germline (reference sequence). The CDR3 loop reads CASTETGQSNTGELFF. CDR3 nucleotide sequence: TGTGCCAGCACGGAAACGGGACAGTCGAACACCGGGGAGCTGTTTTTT. The whole variable domain, remainder taken from reference TRBV19 and TRBJ2-2, is DGGITQSPKYLFRKEGQNVTLSCEQNLNHDAMYWYRQDPGQGLRLIYYSQIVNDFQKGDIAEGYSVSREKKESFPLTVTSAQKNPTAFYLCASTETGQSNTGELFFGEGSRLTVL.

This clone was seen just once. The gene calls are TRBV5-1 and TRBJ2-1; 7 nucleotides line up with TRBD1. V shed 6 bases and J 3 bases; nucleotides not matched to a gene: 6. Germline values: CDR1 SGHRS, CDR2 YFSETQ. This CDR3 has 14 amino acids. CDR3 sequence: CASKGALYYNEQFF. Written as DNA, the CDR3 is TGCGCCAGCAAGGGGGCCCTCTACTACAATGAGCAGTTCTTC.

The chain carries TRBV2 and TRBJ1-1, with D perhaps matching TRBD1 (5 bases). The CDR3 sequence is 14 residues long. Germline V CDR1 and CDR2: SNHLY, FYNNEI. V was clipped by 5 bases and J by 0 bases, with 10 bases between them. The CDR3 coding sequence is TGTGCCAGCAGTTTCCGACAGCTGAACACTGAAGCTTTCTTT. Translated, it gives CASSFRQLNTEAFF.

The chain couples TRBV5-6 to TRBJ1-2; a weak D match, TRBD1 (6 bases). There are 13 residues in the CDR3. Germline CDR1 and CDR2: SGHDT and YYEEEE. The ends were cut back, 9 bases at V and 0 bases at J, with 12 bases in the middle. The DNA for the CDR3 is TGTGCCACCCGACAGGACGCTAACTATGGCTACACCTTC. It specifies CATRQDANYGYTF. Together with reference TRBV5-6 and TRBJ1-2, the CDR3 gives the full variable domain: DAGVTQSPTHLIKTRGQQVTLRCSPKSGHDTVSWYQQALGQGPQFIFQYYEEEERQRGNFPDRFSGHQFPNYSSELNVNALLLGDSALYLCATRQDANYGYTFGSGTRLTVV.